Listed here is a single TCR beta chain. The count of this clone is one. What antigen it recognizes has not been identified. There are no base qualities to consult, and no much larger clone falls within one base. The immunoSEQ Assay, a bias-controlled multiplex PCR, was used to amplify TCRbeta CDR3 regions from genomic DNA. The paper's processing steps were these. The number of nucleated cells in each sample was estimated by amplification of reference gene primers within the assay. Sequence reads were collapsed and filtered to measure the absolute abundance of every unique TCRbeta CDR3 rearrangement. For each sample, productive Simpson clonality was calculated by taking the square root of Simpson's diversity index across productive rearrangements. This immuneACCESS table, as held by TCRdb, lists in-frame sequences with V and J called but not all clones. Of the missing ones, under half trace to an unresolved V gene in checked studies; the others have no known cause. That table furnishes V, J and clone size, whereas the DNA furnished D and trimming. Counted in this sample were about 670,000 clones; around 90% of them appeared once. The ten largest make up roughly 0.25% of the sample.

From a lookup of the germline V gene (reference sequence), CDR1 and CDR2 are SGHKS and YYEKEE. From its cysteine to its phenylalanine, the CDR3 spans 15 amino acids. Only the CDR3 part of the read is kept: 45 bases, read in frame from the first base. V loses 4 bases at its end and J loses 3 bases; junction bases beyond the gene matches: 6. The entry originates in a study of blood T cell repertoires in COVID-19 (dated by TCRdb to 2020 to 2022). About the full investigation: Samples from collaborators originated in the United States, Italy and Spain and spanned both the acute and convalescent phases of COVID-19. The prospective study material was composed of cDNA or gDNA derived from T cells, B-cell-depleted T cells, or PBMCs. Deeply sampled blood TCRbeta repertoires from subjects exposed to, actively infected with, or recovered from COVID-19 were included in the dataset. The repertoires were made available in a free public database intended to serve as a resource for research on the immune response to SARS-CoV-2. The samples were drawn from two sources: the first 160 participants of the ongoing ImmuneRACE study, and 1,000 to 1,500 subjects contributed by 6 global collaborators. The sample metadata nearly always contained a de-identified subject ID, COVID-19 status, age in years and sex. Where available, HLA class I and class II types were obtained from metadata supplied by the sample provider rather than from assay-based typing.

General findings and caveats noted by the study authors: How much clinical and demographic metadata was included differed by source and by participant, and the metadata was provided uncurated.

Collaborating institutions collected whole blood in K2EDTA tubes following their own protocols. For TCRbeta analysis, collaborators shipped samples as frozen whole blood, isolated PBMCs, or DNA extracted from either of those sample types. The chain employs TRBV5-5 and TRBJ1-5; 8 middle bases align to TRBD1. The clonotype was recovered from a young woman with acute or convalescent COVID-19. The sample comprised peripheral blood. The nucleotides are TGTGCCAGCAGCCTCGGGACAGGAATCAATCAGCCCCAGCATTTT. Protein translation: CASSLGTGINQPQHF.